Below, 14 T cell receptor beta chains from the same sample are listed, as sequenced in a study of OX40 agonist ivuxolimab in advanced cancers. Library construction relied on the immunoSEQ multiplex PCR assay. Drawn from immuneACCESS, this table holds only the in-frame rearrangements with V and J called that TCRdb kept. Clones are partly lost; checked studies trace under half to an unresolved V gene and leave the rest unexplained. The sample has roughly 92,000 clones on record, around 91% of them singletons. The top ten clonotypes cover about 0.89% of the sample. The sequences come from CD4+ or CD8+ T cells sorted from blood, collected in a trial of the OX40 agonist ivuxolimab. Receptors originate from an adult with an advanced solid tumor such as melanoma, head and neck, liver or kidney cancer.

This clone was detected once. The chain carries TRBV5-1 and TRBJ2-5; tentative D call: TRBD2 (6 bases). The CDR3 extends over 14 amino acids. Per the germline V gene, CDR1 is SGHRS and CDR2 is YFSETQ. The V gene lost 7 bases and the J gene lost 4 bases, with 17 bases spanning the gap. This CDR3 reads CASGPGIGRETQYF. As DNA, the CDR3 is TGCGCCAGCGGACCCGGGATCGGGAGAGAGACCCAGTACTTC.

The chain carries TRBV9 and TRBJ2-3, with 9 bases lining up with TRBD2. With V trimmed by 0 bases and J by 3 bases, 5 bases remained unmatched. CDR3 length: 16 amino acids. Germline lookup yields CDR1 SGDLS and CDR2 YYNGEE. The CDR3 reads CASSVGLAGRTDTQYF. CDR3 nucleotide sequence: TGTGCCAGCAGCGTAGGGCTAGCGGGAAGGACAGATACGCAGTATTTT. The full variable domain, completed using reference TRBV9 and TRBJ2-3, is DSGVTQTPKHLITATGQRVTLRCSPRSGDLSVYWYQQSLDQGLQFLIQYYNGEERAKGNILERFSAQQFPDLHSELNLSSLELGDSALYFCASSVGLAGRTDTQYFGPGTRLTVL.

The genes are TRBV30 and TRBJ2-5; possibly TRBD1 for D (8 bases). The CDR3 sequence is 13 residues long. Trimming shortened V by 6 bases and J by 4 bases, and 15 bases separated the two germline ends. Germline CDR1 GTSNPN, CDR2 SVGIG (reference sequence). In DNA, the CDR3 is TGTGCCTGTAATACAGGGGGGGGAGAGACCCAGTACTTC. Protein: CACNTGGGETQYF. The variable domain in full, with the rest retrieved from reference TRBV30 and TRBJ2-5, is SQTIHQWPATLVQPVGSPLSLECTVEGTSNPNLYWYRQAAGRGLQLLFYSVGIGQISSEVPQNLSASRPQDRQFILSSKKLLLSDSGFYLCACNTGGGETQYFGPGTRLLVL.

The rearrangement uses TRBV7-9 and TRBJ2-1, with 7 bases matching TRBD2. The CDR3 covers 11 residues. Trimming removed 10 bases from V and 8 bases from J; junction bases left unmatched: 5. CDR1 SEHNR and CDR2 FQNEAQ come from the germline V gene (reference sequence). The CDR3 nucleotides read TGTGCCATCCGAGGGAGGGATGAGCAGTTCTTC. Its protein is CAIRGRDEQFF.

A word on this clone: This sample includes further DNA sequences coding for the same CDR3. This chain uses TRBV7-2 with TRBJ2-2, with D unclear. Germline V gene data show CDR1 as SGHTA and CDR2 as FQGNSA. V lost 0 bases and J lost 1, with 3 bases in between. The CDR3 spans 14 residues. The CDR3 is CASSLAGNTGELFF. CDR3 in DNA: TGTGCCAGCAGCTTAGCCGGGAACACCGGGGAGCTGTTTTTT. Complete variable domain (other parts from reference TRBV7-2 and TRBJ2-2): GAGVSQSPSNKVTEKGKDVELRCDPISGHTALYWYRQSLGQGLEFLIYFQGNSAPDKSGLPSDRFSAERTGGSVSTLTIQRTQQEDSAVYLCASSLAGNTGELFFGEGSRLTVL.

The chain combines TRBV11-3 with TRBJ1-3; 7 bases fit TRBD1. V dropped 5 bases and J dropped 4; count of bases not matched to a gene: 5. The length of the CDR3 is 14 residues. The germline CDR1 and CDR2 sequences are SGHNT and YENEEA. This CDR3 reads CASSQGGAGNTIYF. DNA of the CDR3: TGTGCCAGCAGCCAAGGGGGCGCCGGAAACACCATATATTTT.

The chain carries TRBV10-3 and TRBJ1-3; no firm D call. The germline V and J ends were trimmed by 2 bases and 4 bases, with 3 bases remaining between them. The CDR3 length is 12 residues. CDR1 and CDR2 (germline): ENHRY, SYGVKD. In nucleotides, the CDR3 is TGTGCCATCAGTGAGGCGGGAAACACCATATATTTT. Its translation is CAISEAGNTIYF.

This clone appeared once. The CDR3 nucleotides read TGTGCCAGCAGCTTAGCCATAGCGGGAGCTACTGAGCAGTTCTTC. This codes for CASSLAIAGATEQFF. The J gene is TRBJ2-1, the V gene TRBV7-2; TRBD2 matches at 9 bases. Germline values: CDR1 SGHTA, CDR2 FQGNSA. The CDR3 has 15 residues. Germline trimming cut 0 bases from V and 9 bases from J; bases unmatched to any gene: 6.

The rearrangement links TRBV6-4 to TRBJ2-7; 11 bases match TRBD2. Losses at the gene ends were 5 bases for V and 4 bases for J; bases not matched to a gene: 7. The CDR3 is 15 amino acids. The germline V gene has CDR1 MRHNA and CDR2 SNTAGT. The CDR3 DNA is TGTGCCAGCAGTCGACTAGCGGGATCTGCGTACGAGCAGTACTTC. Translated: CASSRLAGSAYEQYF.

This clone was detected only once. CDR3 nucleotides: TGTGCCAGCAGTTTAATGGCAGCCAGAAAACTGAGCAATCAGCCCCAGCATTTT. As protein: CASSLMAARKLSNQPQHF. The chain links TRBV28 to TRBJ1-5; D is ambiguous. Germline V gene sequence: CDR1 MDHEN, CDR2 SYDVKM. CDR3 length: 18 amino acids. The V and J ends lost 2 bases and 1 base respectively, with 18 bases between them.

The V gene is TRBV9, the J gene TRBJ2-3; no reliable D call. The germline V gene has CDR1 SGDLS and CDR2 YYNGEE. Trimming cost V 1 base and J 0 bases, with 12 bases left between them. The CDR3 has 16 residues. This CDR3 reads CASSVKERPSTDTQYF. The CDR3 DNA reads as TGTGCCAGCAGCGTAAAAGAGAGGCCGAGCACAGATACGCAGTATTTT.

J is TRBJ2-1 and V is TRBV19; D remains unclear. Germline V gene sequence: CDR1 LNHDA, CDR2 SQIVND (reference sequence). V lost 6 bases and J lost 7, with 22 bases in between. The CDR3 runs to 16 residues. The CDR3 nucleotides read TGTGCCAGTAGAGACAAATCCGCACCGCACGGGAATGAGCAGTTCTTC. Translation: CASRDKSAPHGNEQFF.

The rearrangement uses TRBV7-2 and TRBJ2-3; 11 nucleotides agree with TRBD2. The CDR3 extends over 17 amino acids. From germline, CDR1 is SGHTA and CDR2 FQGNSA. Losses at the gene ends were 5 bases for V and 6 bases for J; bases not matched to a gene: 13. CDR3 loop: CASSLLLGTSGSDTQYF. The CDR3 region has the DNA TGTGCCAGCAGCCTCTTGCTTGGGACTAGCGGCTCGGATACGCAGTATTTT.

The V and J genes are TRBV19 and TRBJ1-5; 8 bases align to TRBD1. Germline V gives CDR1 LNHDA, CDR2 SQIVND (reference sequence). The CDR3 totals 16 residues. Germline trimming cut 0 bases from V and 6 bases from J; bases unmatched to any gene: 7. The CDR3 bases are TGTGCCAGTAGTATAGATGGGGGACAGGTGGGTCAGCCCCAGCATTTT. This encodes CASSIDGGQVGQPQHF.